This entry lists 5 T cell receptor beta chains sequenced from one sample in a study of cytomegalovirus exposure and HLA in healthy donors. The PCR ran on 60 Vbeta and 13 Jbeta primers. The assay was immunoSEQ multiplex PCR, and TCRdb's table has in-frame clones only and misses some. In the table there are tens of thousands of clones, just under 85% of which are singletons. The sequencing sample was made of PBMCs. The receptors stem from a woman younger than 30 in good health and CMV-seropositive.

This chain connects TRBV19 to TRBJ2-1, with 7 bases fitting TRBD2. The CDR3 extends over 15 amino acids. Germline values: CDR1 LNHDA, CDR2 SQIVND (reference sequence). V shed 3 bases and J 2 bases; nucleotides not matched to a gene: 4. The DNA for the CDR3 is TGTGCCAGTAGTATTGGGGGGGGAACCTACAATGAGCAGTTCTTC. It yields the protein CASSIGGGTYNEQFF.

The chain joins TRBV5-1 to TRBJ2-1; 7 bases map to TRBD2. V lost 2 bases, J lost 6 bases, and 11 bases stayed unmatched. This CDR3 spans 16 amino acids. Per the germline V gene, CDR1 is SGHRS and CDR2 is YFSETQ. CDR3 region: CASSFGSKREPNEQFF. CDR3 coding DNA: TGCGCCAGCAGCTTTGGGAGTAAGCGGGAACCCAATGAGCAGTTCTTC.

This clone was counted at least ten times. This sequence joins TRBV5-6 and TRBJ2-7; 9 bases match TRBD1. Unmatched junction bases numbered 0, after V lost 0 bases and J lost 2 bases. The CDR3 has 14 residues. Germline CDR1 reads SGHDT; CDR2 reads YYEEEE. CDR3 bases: TGTGCCAGCAGCTTGGGACAGGGGGCCTACGAGCAGTACTTC. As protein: CASSLGQGAYEQYF.

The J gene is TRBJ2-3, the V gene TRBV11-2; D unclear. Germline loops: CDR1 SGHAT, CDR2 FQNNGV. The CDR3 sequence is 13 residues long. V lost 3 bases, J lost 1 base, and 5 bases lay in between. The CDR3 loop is CASSLRGTDTQYF. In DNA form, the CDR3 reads TGTGCCAGCAGCTTGAGAGGCACAGATACGCAGTATTTT. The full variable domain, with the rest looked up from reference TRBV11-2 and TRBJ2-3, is EAGVAQSPRYKIIEKRQSVAFWCNPISGHATLYWYQQILGQGPKLLIQFQNNGVVDDSQLPKDRFSAERLKGVDSTLKIQPAKLEDSAVYLCASSLRGTDTQYFGPGTRLTVL.

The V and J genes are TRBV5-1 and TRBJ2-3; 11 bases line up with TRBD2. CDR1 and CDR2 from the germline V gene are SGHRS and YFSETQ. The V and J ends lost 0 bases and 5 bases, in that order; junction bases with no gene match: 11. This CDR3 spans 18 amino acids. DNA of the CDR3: TGCGCCAGCAGCTTGGGTAGCGGGAGGGCCGTCGTAGGAGATACGCAGTATTTT. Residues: CASSLGSGRAVVGDTQYF.